Listed below are T cell receptor beta chains from one sample, sequenced in a study of resident and recirculating memory T cells in vitiligo. The table came from immunoSEQ multiplex PCR; TCRdb's copy has only in-frame clones and leaves some out. This sample has 65,000 to 80,000 clones, with 90% to 95% found just once. Sequencing was carried out using blood. All receptors derive from a male donor with vitiligo. Both conserved end residues are part of each CDR3. Fields, in order: J gene, V gene, D gene, clone size, CDR3 protein, CDR3 DNA. D genes are given only for firm matches. Clone size appears in some rows only: once, few, many, or a class for an expanded clone.

TRBJ2-2,TRBV27,TRBD1,-,CASKTGGSNGELFF,TGTGCCAGCAAGACAGGGGGCTCGAATGGGGAGCTGTTTTTT
TRBJ2-7,TRBV6-5,-,-,CASSYSPGVAYEQYF,TGTGCCAGCAGTTACTCGCCCGGAGTCGCCTACGAGCAGTACTTC
TRBJ2-5,TRBV5-1,-,-,CASRVREGAAQYF,TGCGCCAGCAGAGTCCGGGAGGGGGCGGCCCAGTACTTC
TRBJ2-7,TRBV29-1,TRBD1,-,CSGGQGHYEQYF,TGCAGCGGGGGACAGGGCCACTACGAGCAGTACTTC
TRBJ1-4,TRBV30,TRBD1,few,CAWSTTGGTPKLFF,TGTGCCTGGAGTACAACAGGGGGCACCCCGAAACTGTTTTTT
TRBJ2-1,TRBV9,TRBD2,-,CASSVVAGDNEQFF,TGTGCCAGCAGCGTAGTAGCGGGGGACAATGAGCAGTTCTTC
TRBJ2-3,TRBV6-5,-,-,CASSYAPGQSTDTQYF,TGTGCCAGCAGTTACGCACCGGGTCAGAGCACAGATACGCAGTATTTT
TRBJ1-2,TRBV18,TRBD1,-,CASSPPSGTGKNYGYTF,TGTGCCAGCTCACCACCTTCCGGGACAGGAAAGAACTATGGCTACACCTTC
TRBJ2-7,TRBV9,TRBD1,-,CASSKTGSPYEQYF,TGTGCCAGCAGCAAGACAGGGAGTCCCTACGAGCAGTACTTC
TRBJ2-3,TRBV7-2,TRBD2,-,CASSLLKGLAGGSDTQYF,TGTGCCAGCAGCCTCCTTAAGGGCCTAGCGGGAGGGTCAGATACGCAGTATTTT
TRBJ1-5,TRBV7-8,TRBD1,once,CASSFSPGQNYQPQHF,TGTGCCAGCAGTTTTTCACCGGGACAGAATTATCAGCCCCAGCATTTT
TRBJ2-2,TRBV19,TRBD1,once,CASTRQGVNTGELFF,TGTGCCAGTACCAGACAGGGGGTGAACACCGGGGAGCTGTTTTTT
TRBJ2-5,TRBV5-1,-,-,CASTRGGGLQETQYF,TGCGCCAGCACCCGGGGAGGAGGGCTTCAAGAGACCCAGTACTTC
TRBJ2-5,TRBV5-1,-,-,CASSFRETQYF,TGCGCCAGCAGCTTCCGAGAGACCCAGTACTTC
TRBJ1-5,TRBV19,TRBD1,-,CASGGQTGWDQPQHF,TGTGCCAGTGGAGGACAGACAGGGTGGGATCAGCCCCAGCATTTT
TRBJ2-7,TRBV10-3,-,-,CAISEADGWRTRAGLAYEQYF,TGTGCCATCAGTGAGGCGGACGGCTGGCGGACCCGGGCGGGACTCGCCTACGAGCAGTACTTC
TRBJ1-4,TRBV7-9,-,-,CASSLVPGLLSEKLFF,TGTGCCAGCAGCTTAGTCCCAGGGTTGCTGAGTGAAAAACTGTTTTTT
TRBJ1-1,TRBV7-9,-,few,CASSLGSGTEAFF,TGTGCCAGCAGCTTGGGGAGTGGGACTGAAGCTTTCTTT
TRBJ2-2,TRBV7-9,-,few,CASSSGTGELFF,TGTGCCAGCAGTAGCGGTACCGGGGAGCTGTTTTTT
TRBJ2-3,TRBV10-1,TRBD2,-,CASSDLAGGSADTQYF,TGCGCCAGCAGTGATTTAGCGGGAGGGAGTGCAGATACGCAGTATTTT
TRBJ1-1,TRBV29-1,TRBD1,medium-sized,CSVRTGGTEAFF,TGCAGCGTTCGGACAGGGGGCACTGAAGCTTTCTTT
TRBJ2-2,TRBV2,TRBD2,-,CASSGREARGTGELFF,TGTGCCAGCAGTGGGCGGGAGGCCCGGGGTACCGGGGAGCTGTTTTTT
TRBJ2-5,TRBV5-1,TRBD2,-,CASTPRGAGGHQETQYF,TGCGCCAGCACCCCCCGGGGGGCGGGAGGTCACCAAGAGACCCAGTACTTC
TRBJ1-2,TRBV4-2,-,-,CASSREGGPGYGYTF,TGTGCCAGCAGCCGGGAGGGAGGGCCCGGCTATGGCTACACCTTC
TRBJ2-2,TRBV6-5,-,-,CASSFNRDKTGELFF,TGTGCCAGCAGTTTCAACAGGGATAAAACCGGGGAGCTGTTTTTT
TRBJ1-4,TRBV11-2,-,-,CASSAQGRKLFF,TGTGCCAGCAGCGCACAGGGAAGAAAACTGTTTTTT
TRBJ2-7,TRBV5-8,-,-,CASSLALQSIPYEQYF,TGTGCCAGCAGCTTGGCTTTGCAGTCGATACCCTACGAGCAGTACTTC
TRBJ2-4,TRBV11-3,-,-,CASSLGSAGAKNIQYF,TGTGCCAGCAGCTTAGGGTCAGCGGGAGCCAAAAACATTCAGTACTTC
TRBJ1-4,TRBV28,TRBD1,-,CASSSRTGGVKGYEKLFF,TGTGCCAGCAGTTCCCGGACAGGGGGCGTAAAAGGGTACGAAAAACTGTTTTTT
TRBJ1-5,TRBV28,-,few,CASSSSQPQHF,TGTGCCAGCAGTTCTAGTCAGCCCCAGCATTTT
TRBJ1-1,TRBV5-1,-,-,CASSSEGTSDTEAFF,TGCGCCAGCAGCTCTGAAGGGACATCGGACACTGAAGCTTTCTTT
TRBJ2-7,TRBV10-3,-,-,CAISRTAPSYEQYF,TGTGCCATCTCCCGGACAGCGCCCTCCTACGAGCAGTACTTC
TRBJ2-7,TRBV6-1,-,once,CASSEPSGRGDEQYF,TGTGCCAGCAGTGAACCCTCGGGCAGGGGCGACGAGCAGTACTTC
TRBJ2-3,TRBV6-5,-,-,CASSFEGLTDTQYF,TGTGCCAGCAGTTTTGAGGGCCTCACAGATACGCAGTATTTT
TRBJ2-6,TRBV11-3,-,-,CASSLVQTGRNFTF,TGTGCCAGCAGCTTAGTTCAGACAGGACGAAACTTCACTTTC
TRBJ2-7,TRBV27,-,-,CASSWTGVRNEQYF,TGTGCCAGCAGTTGGACGGGGGTTCGGAACGAGCAGTACTTC
TRBJ2-7,TRBV6-1,-,-,CASSFHTTGTYEQYF,TGTGCCAGCAGTTTTCACACTACCGGCACCTACGAGCAGTACTTC
TRBJ2-3,TRBV5-1,-,once,CASSLQGYTDTQYF,TGCGCCAGCAGCCTCCAGGGTTACACAGATACGCAGTATTTT
TRBJ2-1,TRBV4-1,TRBD2,-,CASSQVDMGLAAYNEQFF,TGCGCCAGCAGCCAAGTGGACATGGGACTAGCGGCCTACAATGAGCAGTTCTTC
TRBJ2-3,TRBV25-1,TRBD2,once,CASREAGGPTDTQYF,TGTGCCAGCAGGGAAGCGGGAGGGCCCACAGATACGCAGTATTTT
TRBJ1-2,TRBV19,-,-,CASRGRVLLTGGYTF,TGTGCCAGTAGAGGCCGGGTGCTTCTAACGGGTGGCTACACCTTC
TRBJ2-3,TRBV30,TRBD2,-,CAQGVAGGPSTDTQYF,TGTGCCCAAGGAGTAGCGGGAGGCCCTAGCACAGATACGCAGTATTTT
TRBJ2-7,TRBV4-2,TRBD1,-,CASSRDPGQGYEQYF,TGTGCCAGCAGCCGAGATCCGGGACAGGGCTACGAGCAGTACTTC
TRBJ1-1,TRBV10-3,TRBD1,-,CAISPGQVGTEAFF,TGTGCCATCAGCCCGGGACAGGTGGGGACTGAAGCTTTCTTT
TRBJ2-7,TRBV5-4,TRBD2,-,CASSLALAGGPAYEQYF,TGTGCCAGCAGCTTGGCGCTAGCGGGAGGTCCTGCCTACGAGCAGTACTTC
TRBJ2-1,TRBV18,TRBD2,once,CASSLSGTSGFPSYNEQFF,TGTGCCAGCTCACTGTCCGGGACTAGCGGCTTCCCCTCCTACAATGAGCAGTTCTTC
TRBJ2-2,TRBV11-3,-,-,CASSPYTGPGELFF,TGTGCCAGCAGCCCGTACACAGGGCCCGGGGAGCTGTTTTTT
TRBJ1-1,TRBV10-3,TRBD1,few,CAISAGQKNTEAFF,TGTGCCATCAGTGCGGGACAGAAGAACACTGAAGCTTTCTTT
TRBJ2-5,TRBV9,TRBD2,-,CASSVAGLAGHSVTQYF,TGTGCCAGCAGCGTAGCGGGACTAGCGGGACACTCAGTGACCCAGTACTTC
TRBJ2-4,TRBV13,-,-,CASSLGDRRGIQYF,TGTGCCAGCAGCTTAGGGGACCGGCGGGGCATTCAGTACTTC
TRBJ2-1,TRBV15,TRBD1,once,CATSRGQGGSYNEQFF,TGTGCCACCAGCAGAGGACAGGGGGGCTCCTACAATGAGCAGTTCTTC
TRBJ2-7,TRBV10-3,-,once,CAISESVEGNYEQYF,TGTGCCATCAGTGAGTCTGTTGAGGGCAACTACGAGCAGTACTTC